This T cell receptor (beta chain) was identified in a study of T cells after posttransplantation cyclophosphamide. The study's findings and limits: TRB overlap between skin or GI tissue T cells and blood was limited. TRB clonality was highly associated with recipient CMV seropositivity and reactivation. Later blood repertoires were often dominated by clones from the donor CD8+ memory compartment.

Treatment was busulfan-fludarabine conditioning, a marrow graft, and cyclophosphamide on days +3 and +4. In regard to this clone: Antigen unknown.

Sequencing used immunoSEQ multiplex PCR; TCRdb keeps in-frame clones, though not all of them. The sample has around 22,000 clones; approximately 87% are singletons. Germline V CDR1 and CDR2: SGHTA, FQGTGA. The CDR3 has 14 amino acids. V shed 5 bases and J 10 bases; nucleotides not matched to a gene: 7. The sample was PBMCs, taken after allogeneic stem cell transplant with posttransplant cyclophosphamide. This clonotype was sampled from a female patient under 45 who received an allogeneic stem cell transplant from an unrelated donor, was CMV-positive, and had no GVHD. Some T cells may possibly be graft donor cells. The chain is built from TRBV7-3 and TRBJ1-6; TRBD1 agrees at 8 bases. The CDR3 sequence is CASSRGQGNSPLHF. The CDR3 nucleotides read TGTGCCAGCAGCCGTGGACAGGGAAACTCACCCCTCCACTTT.